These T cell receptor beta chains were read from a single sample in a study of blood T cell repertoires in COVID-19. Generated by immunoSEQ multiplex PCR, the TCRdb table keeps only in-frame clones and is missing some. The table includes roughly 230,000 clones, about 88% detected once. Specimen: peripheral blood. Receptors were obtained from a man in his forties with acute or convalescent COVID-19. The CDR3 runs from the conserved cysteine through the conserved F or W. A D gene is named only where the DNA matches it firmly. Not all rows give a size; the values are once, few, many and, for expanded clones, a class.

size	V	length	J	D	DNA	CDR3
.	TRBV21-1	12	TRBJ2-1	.	TGTGCCAGCGGAGCAAAATTATATGAGCAGTTCTTC	CASGAKLYEQFF
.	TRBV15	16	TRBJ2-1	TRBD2	TGTGCCACCAGCAGAGGTTCGAGCGGGGGGTACAATGAGCAGTTCTTC	CATSRGSSGGYNEQFF
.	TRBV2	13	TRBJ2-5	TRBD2	TGTGCCAGCATAGGACTAGCCGGGGAGACCCAGTACTTC	CASIGLAGETQYF
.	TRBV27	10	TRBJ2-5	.	TGTGCCAGCACTCAAGAGACCCAGTACTTC	CASTQETQYF
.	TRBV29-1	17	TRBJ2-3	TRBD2	TGCAGCGTTGACAACCGACTAGCGGGGGGGAGCACAGATACGCAGTATTTT	CSVDNRLAGGSTDTQYF
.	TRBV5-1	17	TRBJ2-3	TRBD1	TGCGCCAGCAGTTTTCTTACAGGGGGGCCGTTGTCAGATACGCAGTATTTT	CASSFLTGGPLSDTQYF
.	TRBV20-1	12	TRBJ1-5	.	TGCAGTGCTAGTCCCCAAAGCCAGCCCCAGCATTTT	CSASPQSQPQHF
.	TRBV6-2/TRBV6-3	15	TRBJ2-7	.	TGTGCCAGCAGTTATTCCTTAACTTACTCCTACGAGCAGTACTTC	CASSYSLTYSYEQYF
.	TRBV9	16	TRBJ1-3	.	TGTGCCAGCAGCGTCAAAGCAGGCAGCTCTGGAAACACCATATATTTT	CASSVKAGSSGNTIYF
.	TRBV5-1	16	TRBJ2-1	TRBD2	TGCGCCAGCAGCTTGAAGAGCGGGGGGGCGGGCAATGAGCAGTTCTTC	CASSLKSGGAGNEQFF
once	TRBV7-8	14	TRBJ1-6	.	TGTGCCAGCAGCTTAGCGGCTTATAATTCACCCCTCCACTTT	CASSLAAYNSPLHF
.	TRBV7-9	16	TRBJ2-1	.	TGTGCCAGCAGCTTAGGAAGGGTTAGGGGCTACAATGAGCAGTTCTTC	CASSLGRVRGYNEQFF
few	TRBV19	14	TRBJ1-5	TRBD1	TGTGCCAGTAGTACCACAGGGGGCAATCAGCCCCAGCATTTT	CASSTTGGNQPQHF
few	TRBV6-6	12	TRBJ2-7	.	TGTGCCAGCAGTTTCGAGGTGAAAGAGCAGTACTTC	CASSFEVKEQYF
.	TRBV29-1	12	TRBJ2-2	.	TGCAGCTCCAAATGTGACACCGGGGAGCTGTTTTTT	CSSKCDTGELFF
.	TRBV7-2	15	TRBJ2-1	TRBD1	TGTGCCAGCAGCAATCGACAGGGGATATACAATGAGCAGTTCTTC	CASSNRQGIYNEQFF
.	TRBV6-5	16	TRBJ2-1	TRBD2	TGTGCCAGCAGTTCCGGTCTAGCGGGGCCATACAATGAGCAGTTCTTC	CASSSGLAGPYNEQFF
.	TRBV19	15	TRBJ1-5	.	TGTGCCAGTAGTATGAGGGATCAAAGCAATCAGCCCCAGCATTTT	CASSMRDQSNQPQHF
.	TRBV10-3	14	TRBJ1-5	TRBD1	TGTGCCATCAGCCGAGACAGGGAGGATCAGCCCCAGCATTTT	CAISRDREDQPQHF
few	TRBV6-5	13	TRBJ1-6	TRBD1	TGTGCCAGCAGTCGGGACAGAAATTCACCCCTCCACTTT	CASSRDRNSPLHF
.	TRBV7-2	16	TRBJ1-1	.	TGTGCCAGCAGCTTAGCGGCAGGGAAGGGGAACACTGAAGCTTTCTTT	CASSLAAGKGNTEAFF
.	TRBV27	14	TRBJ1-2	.	TGTGCCAGCAGTTCAAGCCCAGGGGTGGATGGCTACACCTTC	CASSSSPGVDGYTF
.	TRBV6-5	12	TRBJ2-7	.	TGTGCCAGCATGACAGACTCCTACGAGCAGTACTTC	CASMTDSYEQYF
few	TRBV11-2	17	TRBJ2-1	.	TGTGCCAGCGGTCAAAAAATCCCGGGACTTGTGGGCAATGAGCAGTTCTTC	CASGQKIPGLVGNEQFF
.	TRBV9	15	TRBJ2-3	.	TGTGCCAGCAGCACGCAGGGGGGTGGCACACATACGCAGTATTTT	CASSTQGGGTHTQYF
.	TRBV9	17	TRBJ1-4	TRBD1	TGTGCCAGCAGCGTGACACTTACCGGGACAGTCGGAGAAAAACTGTTTTTT	CASSVTLTGTVGEKLFF
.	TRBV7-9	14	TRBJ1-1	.	TGTGCCAGCAGCTGGGGGCGGGTGGACACTGAAGCTTTCTTT	CASSWGRVDTEAFF
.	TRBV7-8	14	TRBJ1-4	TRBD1	TGTGCCAGCAGCTCCGGGACAGGGCGGGAAAAACTGTTTTTT	CASSSGTGREKLFF
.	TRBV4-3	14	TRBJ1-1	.	TGCGCCAGCAGCTCCAAGGGGGTTGAGACTGAAGCTTTCTTT	CASSSKGVETEAFF
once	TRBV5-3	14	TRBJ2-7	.	TGTGCCAGAAGCTTTTGGGGGACACCCTACGAGCAGTACTTC	CARSFWGTPYEQYF
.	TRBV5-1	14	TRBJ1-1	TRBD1	TGCGCCAGCAGCTTATATCAGGGGGACCCTGAAGCTTTCTTT	CASSLYQGDPEAFF
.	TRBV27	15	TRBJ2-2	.	TGTGCCAGCAGTTTAAACGTTCAGTACACCGGGGAGCTGTTTTTT	CASSLNVQYTGELFF
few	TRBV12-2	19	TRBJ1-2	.	TGTGCAAGTCGCTTAGTTGATCAGTTTGGGGACAAACTCGGGTGTGGCTACACCTTC	CASRLVDQFGDKLGCGYTF
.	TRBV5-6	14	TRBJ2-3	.	TGTGCCAGCAGCGTGGGGCCGGGAACAGATACGCAGTATTTT	CASSVGPGTDTQYF
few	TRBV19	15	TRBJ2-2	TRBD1	TGTGCCAGTAGCCCTAACAGGGGGAACACCGGGGAGCTGTTTTTT	CASSPNRGNTGELFF
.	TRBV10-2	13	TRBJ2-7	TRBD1	TGCGCCAGCGGCGGGACAGGGGCGTACGAGCAGTACTTC	CASGGTGAYEQYF
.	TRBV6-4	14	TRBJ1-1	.	TGTGCCAGCAGGCTCAGGGGCGAAAGAACTGAAGCTTTCTTT	CASRLRGERTEAFF
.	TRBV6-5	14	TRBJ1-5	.	TGTGCCAGCAGTTACTCGCCGGGCAATCAGCCCCAGCATTTT	CASSYSPGNQPQHF
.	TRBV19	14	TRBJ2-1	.	TGTGCCAGTAGCATTGGCAGCTCCTACAATGAGCAGTTCTTC	CASSIGSSYNEQFF
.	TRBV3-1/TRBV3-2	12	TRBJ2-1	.	TGTGCCAGCAGCCCCCGGCTAGGAGAGCAGTTCTTC	CASSPRLGEQFF
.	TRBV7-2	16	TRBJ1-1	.	TGTGCCAGCACCAAATGGGGAGGTTATGGGAACACTGAAGCTTTCTTT	CASTKWGGYGNTEAFF
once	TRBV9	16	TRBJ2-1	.	TGTGCCAGCAGCCTGCGACAAGAAAGCTCCTACAATGAGCAGTTCTTC	CASSLRQESSYNEQFF
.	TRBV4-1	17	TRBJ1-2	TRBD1	TGCGCCAGCAGCCACCTCTCCCGGGACAGGGGGCTCTATGGCTACACCTTC	CASSHLSRDRGLYGYTF
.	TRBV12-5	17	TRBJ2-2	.	TGTGCTAGTGGTTTGGTACTACAGGCCGCGGGGAGCGGGGAGCTGTTTTTT	CASGLVLQAAGSGELFF
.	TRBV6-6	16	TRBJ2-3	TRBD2	TGTGCCAGCAGCACCGGGACTAGCGGGGGGGCAAATACGCAGTATTTT	CASSTGTSGGANTQYF
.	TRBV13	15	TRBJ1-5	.	TGTGCCAGCAGCTCCAGGGGCGAAAGCAATCAGCCCCAGCATTTT	CASSSRGESNQPQHF
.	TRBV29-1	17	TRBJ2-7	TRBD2	TGCAGCGCCGGGCGGTTAGTGGGAGGGAGCGGCGTCTACGAGCAGTACTTC	CSAGRLVGGSGVYEQYF
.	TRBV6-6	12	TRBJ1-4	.	TGTGCCAGCACTCAAAAGGGAGGAAAACTGTTTTTT	CASTQKGGKLFF
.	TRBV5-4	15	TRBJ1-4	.	TGTGCCAGCAGCCCCGGACCTGGAGGGAATGAAAAACTGTTTTTT	CASSPGPGGNEKLFF
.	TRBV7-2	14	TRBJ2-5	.	TGTGCCAGCAGCTCACCTTTGATTCAGGGGACCCAGTACTTC	CASSSPLIQGTQYF
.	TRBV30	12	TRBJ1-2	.	TGTGCCTGGAGTGTACTGAAGTATGGCTACACCTTC	CAWSVLKYGYTF
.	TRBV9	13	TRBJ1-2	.	TGTGCCAGCAGCCTCAGGGGCGACTATGGCTACACCTTC	CASSLRGDYGYTF
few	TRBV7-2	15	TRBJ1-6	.	TGTGCCAGCAGCCCAGGGGTTTCCTATAATTCACCCCTCCACTTT	CASSPGVSYNSPLHF
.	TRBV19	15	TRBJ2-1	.	TGTGCCAGTAGTTCACGACTGGTTTTAGGAAATGAGCAGTTCTTC	CASSSRLVLGNEQFF
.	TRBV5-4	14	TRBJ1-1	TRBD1	TGTGCCAGCACCCCTACAGGGGTTAACACTGAAGCTTTCTTT	CASTPTGVNTEAFF
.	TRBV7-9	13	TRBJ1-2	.	TGTGCCAGCAGCTTAAGGGGGGGAGTTGGCTACACCTTC	CASSLRGGVGYTF
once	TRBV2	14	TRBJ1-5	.	TGTGCCAGCAACAGTAGGACAGTCAATCAGCCCCAGCATTTT	CASNSRTVNQPQHF
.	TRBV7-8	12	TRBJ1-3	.	TGTGCCAGCAGCCAGACAGTAAACACCATATATTTT	CASSQTVNTIYF
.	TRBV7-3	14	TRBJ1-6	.	TGTGCCAGCAGCGTCGACATCGGCCATTCACCCCTCCACTTT	CASSVDIGHSPLHF
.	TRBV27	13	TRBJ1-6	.	TGTGCCAAGTTTAGGGAGGGGAATTCACCCCTCCACTTT	CAKFREGNSPLHF